The source of this T cell receptor beta chain is a study of T cells after yellow fever vaccination. Trimming at V came to 4 bases and at J to 6 bases, leaving 8 bases not matched to a gene. Germline V gene data show CDR1 as SGHRS and CDR2 as YFSETQ. This CDR3 comprises 15 residues. MiXCR was run by TCRdb on the 5' RACE reads, yielding one entry per CDR3 protein. The sample contains 500,000 to 650,000 distinct CDR3 sequences, more than 9% of which appear only once. The TCR was taken from a man aged 30-40 years who received the YFV17D yellow fever vaccine. This sequence joins TRBV5-1 and TRBJ2-1; 9 nucleotides agree with TRBD2. Sequencing was performed on PBMCs, taken on the day of the yellow fever booster vaccination. DNA of the CDR3: TGCGCCAGCAGCCACGGACTAGCGTCGATCAATGAGCAGTTCTTC. Protein: CASSHGLASINEQFF. Complete variable domain (other parts from reference TRBV5-1 and TRBJ2-1): KAGVTQTPRYLIKTRGQQVTLSCSPISGHRSVSWYQQTPGQGLQFLFEYFSETQRNKGNFPGRFSGRQFSNSRSEMNVSTLELGDSALYLCASSHGLASINEQFFGPGTRLTVL.